One sample yielded the 21 T cell receptor beta chains listed below, sequenced in a study of glioma-infiltrating T cells. Using RNA template, CDR3s of TCR alpha and beta were amplified with iRepertoire arm-PCR. TCRdb fed the multiplex PCR reads into MiXCR, producing one record per CDR3 protein. The sample has about 110,000 distinct CDR3 sequences; around a quarter are singletons. Sequenced input: glioma tissue, nonneoplastic brain tissue, or PBMCs (not recorded which). These receptors all come from a human donor with low-grade glioma or glioblastoma, undergoing nonglioma brain surgery, or in good health (not recorded which).

This clonotype was observed at least ten times. This sequence joins TRBV29-1 and TRBJ1-1; D may be TRBD1 (6 bases). There are 14 residues in the CDR3. Germline CDR1 and CDR2: SQVTM and ANQGSEA. Trimming left V 7 bases short and J 3 bases short, with 18 bases between. The CDR3 is CSASFGGPHTEAFF. The CDR3 DNA follows: TGCAGCGCGTCCTTCGGGGGGCCGCACACTGAAGCTTTCTTT.

Comments on this clonotype: A read error is possible here, since a much larger clone lies one base away. The CDR3 DNA follows: TGTGCCAACTCACCACCGGGGGCAATAGCCTACGAGCAGTACTTC. Its translation: CANSPPGAIAYEQYF. This chain connects TRBV18 to TRBJ2-7; D tentatively fits TRBD1 or TRBD2 (6 bases each). CDR3 length equals 15 residues. Germline loops: CDR1 KGHSH, CDR2 LQKENI. Filled out from reference TRBV18 and TRBJ2-7, the complete variable domain reads NAGVMQNPRHLVRRRGQEARLRCSPMKGHSHVYWYRQLPEEGLKFMVYLQKENIIDESGMPKERFSAEFPKEGPSILRIQQVVRGDSAAYFCANSPPGAIAYEQYFGPGTRLTVT.

This clonotype was picked up many times. The rearrangement joins TRBV7-9 to TRBJ1-2, with 9 nucleotides matching TRBD1. The CDR3 sequence is 14 residues long. CDR1 and CDR2 (germline): SEHNR, FQNEAQ (reference sequence). The ends lost 4 bases at V and 4 bases at J; junction bases unmatched: 4. CDR3 bases: TGTGCCAGCAGCTCCGGGACAGGGACCTATGGCTACACCTTC. Amino acid sequence: CASSSGTGTYGYTF.

The chain has TRBV19 and TRBJ2-1; D is possibly TRBD1 or TRBD2 (5 bases each). This CDR3 region has 16 residues. Germline values: CDR1 LNHDA, CDR2 SQIVND (reference sequence). V lost 4 bases, J lost 2 bases, and 15 bases lay in between. For the CDR3, the DNA is TGTGCCAGTAGTAATCTCCCTAGAGGGGCCTACAATGAGCAGTTCTTC. It encodes CASSNLPRGAYNEQFF.

Ten or more counts support this clonotype. This sequence joins TRBV27 and TRBJ2-7; D remains ambiguous. The CDR3 length is 15 residues. Germline V gene data show CDR1 as MNHEY and CDR2 as SMNVEV (reference sequence). V was clipped by 3 bases and J by 6 bases, with 18 bases between them. The CDR3 reads CASSFSSLGSIEQYF. CDR3 DNA: TGTGCCAGCAGTTTCTCATCCCTAGGCTCCATCGAGCAGTACTTC.

This chain uses TRBV9 with TRBJ1-6; the D is unclear. Germline V gene data show CDR1 as SGDLS and CDR2 as YYNGEE. V lost 2 bases to trimming and J lost 7 bases, with 13 bases between them. This CDR3 has 15 amino acids. CDR3 DNA sequence: TGTGCCAGCAGCGTCTCCCGTCACGTAAATTCACCCCTCCACTTT. Residues: CASSVSRHVNSPLHF. Using reference TRBV9 and TRBJ1-6 for the parts outside the CDR3, the full variable domain is DSGVTQTPKHLITATGQRVTLRCSPRSGDLSVYWYQQSLDQGLQFLIQYYNGEERAKGNILERFSAQQFPDLHSELNLSSLELGDSALYFCASSVSRHVNSPLHFGNGTRLTVT.

To note about this clonotype: A much larger clone differs by one base, so this may be a read error. This chain links TRBV29-1 with TRBJ1-2; D gene unclear. V lost 3 bases and J 4 bases, leaving 12 bases between the germline ends. This CDR3 comprises 13 residues. Germline lookup yields CDR1 SQVTM and CDR2 ANQGSEA. The DNA of the CDR3 is TGCAGCGTTGATCCAGGTCACCCCTATGGCTACACCTTC. Translated, it gives CSVDPGHPYGYTF.

This clonotype was counted at least ten times. The CDR3 coding sequence is TGTGCCAGCACCGGACAGTGGAATGGCGAGCAGTACTTC. Protein product: CASTGQWNGEQYF. The chain recombines TRBV6-1 with TRBJ2-7, with D perhaps matching TRBD1 (6 bases). V dropped 7 bases and J dropped 6 bases, with 16 bases sitting between them. CDR1 is MNHNS, CDR2 SASEGT, per germline. The CDR3 runs to 13 residues.

Remarks on this clonotype: A much larger clone lies a single base off, so this may be a read error. The chain is built from TRBV7-3 and TRBJ1-5; D is unresolved. Germline CDR1 reads SGHTA; CDR2 reads FQGTGA. This CDR3 comprises 15 residues. V lost 4 bases to trimming and J lost 8 bases, with 18 bases between them. The CDR3 spells CASSSREAPNEPQHF. The CDR3 DNA follows: TGTGCCAGCAGCTCCCGCGAGGCCCCAAACGAGCCCCAGCATTTT.

With regard to this clonotype: This may be a read error: a much more frequent sequence differs by one nucleotide. The V gene is TRBV19, the J gene TRBJ2-1; TRBD2 matches 11 bases. This CDR3 contains 15 residues. Germline V gene data show CDR1 as LNHDA and CDR2 as SQIVND (reference sequence). In nucleotides, the CDR3 is TGTGCCAGTAGTCCTAGCGGGGGGACTTACAATGAGCGGTTCTTC. Amino acids: CASSPSGGTYNERFF.

This clonotype has ten or more counts. The gene calls are TRBV11-3 and TRBJ2-1, with 8 bases fitting TRBD1. This CDR3 is built from 15 residues. The germline V gene encodes CDR1 SGHNT and CDR2 YENEEA. The V and J ends lost 3 bases and 5 bases, in that order; junction bases with no gene match: 6. The CDR3 is CASSLTGERHNEQFF. DNA of the CDR3: TGTGCCAGCAGCTTGACAGGGGAGAGGCACAATGAGCAGTTCTTC.

The table lists this clonotype with many counts. CDR3 bases: TGTGCCACCTCGGACAGCCACTACAATGAGCAGTTCTTC. It is translated as CATSDSHYNEQFF. V gene TRBV15 combines with J gene TRBJ2-1; possible D gene TRBD1, 6 bases. The CDR3 has 13 residues. Trimming pared 8 bases from V and 3 bases from J, leaving 11 bases between. From germline, CDR1 is LNHNV and CDR2 YYDKDF (reference sequence). Drawing the rest from reference TRBV15 and TRBJ2-1, the complete variable domain is DAMVIQNPRYQVTQFGKPVTLSCSQTLNHNVMYWYQQKSSQAPKLLFHYYDKDFNNEADTPDNFQSRRPNTSFCFLDIRSPGLGDTAMYLCATSDSHYNEQFFGPGTRLTVL.

This clonotype appeared a single time. This chain uses TRBV7-2 with TRBJ2-7; D gene unclear. The CDR3 totals 14 residues. The ends were cut back, 5 bases at V and 4 bases at J, with 15 bases in the middle. Germline V CDR1 and CDR2: SGHTA, FQGNSA. The CDR3 nucleotides read TGTGCCAGCAGCGGCAATTTACAGCGTTACGAGCAGTACTTC. It codes for CASSGNLQRYEQYF.

There are many counts of this clonotype. The chain employs TRBV6-2 or TRBV6-3 and TRBJ2-1; no definite D call. This CDR3 is built from 12 residues. With 0 bases removed from V and 12 bases from J, the gap between germline ends came to 9 bases. Germline CDR1 MNHEY, CDR2 SVGEGT. DNA of the CDR3: TGTGCCAGCAGTTACTCGGAGTGGGTGCAGTTCTTC. Amino acids: CASSYSEWVQFF.

This clonotype was counted ten times or more. The conserved closing phenylalanine or tryptophan is absent in this CDR3, likely reflecting a read error. V is TRBV6-1 and J is TRBJ1-6; D possibly corresponds to TRBD1 (6 bases). V lost 4 bases and J 7 bases, leaving 8 bases between the germline ends. In germline, CDR1 is MNHNS, CDR2 SASEGT. The CDR3 length is 13 residues. The CDR3 region has the DNA TGTGCCAGCAGTGGGACAGCGAATTCACCCCTCCACCTT. As protein: CASSGTANSPLHL.

A word on this clonotype: One base away lies a much larger clone, so this may be a sequencing read error. The chain couples TRBV29-1 to TRBJ2-4, with 8 bases identical to TRBD1. The CDR3 totals 12 residues. The germline CDR1 and CDR2 sequences are SQVTM and ANQGSEA. CDR3 nucleotides: TGCAGCGGTTCAGGGGGCAAAGACATTCAGTACTTC. It yields the protein CSGSGGKDIQYF. The complete variable domain, with remaining parts taken from reference TRBV29-1 and TRBJ2-4, reads SAVISQKPSRDICQRGTSLTIQCQVDSQVTMMFWYRQQPGQSLTLIATANQGSEATYESGFVIDKFPISRPNLTFSTLTVSNMSPEDSSIYLCSGSGGKDIQYFGAGTRLSVL.

A note on this clonotype: Without the conserved terminal phenylalanine or tryptophan, this CDR3 likely stems from a read error. The DNA is omitted, as the CDR3 cannot be located on it reliably, and the CDR3 follows TCRdb's listing. This chain joins TRBV27 and TRBJ2-1. The CDR3 spans 10 amino acids, including both terminal residues. CDR1 is MNHEY, CDR2 SMNVEV, per germline (reference sequence). This CDR3 reads CATEDNDQLC.

By sample fraction, this clonotype is medium-sized (0.01 to 0.1%). V gene TRBV4-2 combines with J gene TRBJ1-1; D is ambiguous. V lost 5 bases, J lost 4 bases, and 11 bases lay in between. CDR1 is LGHNA, CDR2 YNFKEQ, per germline. CDR3 length: 13 amino acids. The CDR3 nucleotides are TGTGCCAGCAGCACGCCGGCTGTCACTGAAGCTTTCTTT. This codes for CASSTPAVTEAFF.

This clonotype was counted at least ten times. The chain uses TRBV20-1 and TRBJ2-1; the match to TRBD1 covers 8 bases. The CDR3 sequence is 15 residues long. Germline V gene data show CDR1 as DFQATT and CDR2 as SNEGSKA (reference sequence). J gave up 12 bases and V 1 base, and 14 bases lay outside the gene matches. This chain's CDR3 is CSARVSGQGAPGQFF. The CDR3 nucleotides read TGCAGTGCTAGAGTTTCTGGCCAGGGGGCGCCAGGGCAGTTCTTC.

This sequence joins TRBV28 and TRBJ2-5; D could derive from TRBD1 or TRBD2 (5 bases each). The CDR3 runs 15 residues. V gave up 6 bases and J gave up 11 bases, with 25 bases separating them. CDR1 and CDR2 from the germline V gene are MDHEN and SYDVKM. This chain's CDR3 is CASRGTNAKTYVQYF. The CDR3 nucleotides are TGTGCCAGCAGGGGGACCAACGCTAAGACCTACGTACAGTACTTC.

This clonotype was seen a single time. The missing conserved phenylalanine or tryptophan at the end of this CDR3 makes a read error likely. The chain recombines TRBV6-1 with TRBJ1-5; D remains unclear. This CDR3 is built from 12 residues. Germline V CDR1 and CDR2: MNHNS, SASEGT. CDR3 nucleotides: TGTGCCAGCACCCAAAGGAATCAGACCCAGCATCTT. It encodes CASTQRNQTQHL.